A selection of T cell receptor beta chains follows, all from one sample in a study of Ad26.COV2.S vaccination and SARS-CoV-2 variants. The protocol was immunoSEQ multiplex PCR, while the TCRdb copy is restricted to in-frame clones and leaves out a portion. The table includes 300,000 to 350,000 clones, approximately 86% detected once. The sequences come from peripheral blood, collected in a trial of Ad26.COV2.S vaccine versus placebo. The receptors originated from a person aged 18-65 years who received the Ad26.COV2.S COVID-19 vaccine or a placebo. Both conserved end residues are part of each CDR3. A D gene is named only where the DNA matches it firmly. Not all rows give a size; the values are once, few, many and, for expanded clones, a class.

d_call j_call clone_size v_call cdr3_nt cdr3_aa
TRBD1 TRBJ1-2 - TRBV4-1 TGCGCCAGCAGCCAAGATCGCCAGGGGGACGGCTACACCTTC CASSQDRQGDGYTF
TRBD1 TRBJ1-2 - TRBV2 TGTGCCAGCAGTTCCGACAGGGGGCAGACTGGCTACACCTTC CASSSDRGQTGYTF
- TRBJ2-6 - TRBV14 TGTGCCAGCAGCAAGTTGTCTGGGGCCAACGTCCTGACTTTC CASSKLSGANVLTF
- TRBJ1-2 - TRBV3-1/TRBV3-2 TGTGCCAGCAGTGGGGCAGGGCTCAAAGGGGGCTACACCTTC CASSGAGLKGGYTF
TRBD2 TRBJ2-2 - TRBV2 TGTGCCAGCAGCCCTCGCGGGGGGGCCACCGGGGAGCTGTTTTTT CASSPRGGATGELFF
- TRBJ2-7 - TRBV28 TGTGCCAGCAGTTTAATTAAGGCACAGGTCTACTTC CASSLIKAQVYF
- TRBJ1-6 - TRBV9 TGTGCCAGCAGCGTAGGCCTTTACGGGGAAGGTTTCGATAATTCACCCCTCCACTTT CASSVGLYGEGFDNSPLHF
- TRBJ1-1 - TRBV5-4 TGTGCCAGCAGCTTGACAGGGCCCACTGAAGCTTTCTTT CASSLTGPTEAFF
- TRBJ2-3 - TRBV25-1 TGTGCCACCATGGGAACAGGCGGCACAGATACGCAGTATTTT CATMGTGGTDTQYF
- TRBJ1-6 few TRBV18 TGTGCCAGCTCACCACAAGCAGGCGCCAATGGATTCCTCCACTTT CASSPQAGANGFLHF
TRBD2 TRBJ2-5 - TRBV4-1 TGCGCCAGCAGCCAGTTTAGCGGGGGGAACCAAGAGACCCAGTACTTC CASSQFSGGNQETQYF
- TRBJ1-4 - TRBV4-1 TGCGCCAGCAGCCAAGGGTATAGGGGCATTAATGAAAAACTGTTTTTT CASSQGYRGINEKLFF
- TRBJ1-2 - TRBV18 TGTGCCAGTGTACCGACAGGCGACTATGGCTACACCTTC CASVPTGDYGYTF
- TRBJ1-3 - TRBV9 - CASSVAGWGPGASGNTMYF
- TRBJ1-1 - TRBV6-5 TGTGCCAGCAGTTACTCGACTTTCAAGCGCGAAGCTTTCTTT CASSYSTFKREAFF
TRBD1 TRBJ2-7 once TRBV5-1 TGCGCCAGCAGTCCAGTGACAGGGGTAAGGGAGCAGTACTTC CASSPVTGVREQYF
- TRBJ1-2 - TRBV7-2 TGTGCCAGCAGCATATGGAACTATGGCTACACCTTC CASSIWNYGYTF
TRBD1 TRBJ2-3 - TRBV6-4 TGTGCCAGCAGTGACCAGGGGGCGGGCTCAGATACGCAGTATTTT CASSDQGAGSDTQYF